This entry is about one T cell receptor (beta chain). Antigen specificity is unknown. The CDR3 is 12 amino acids. Germline loops: CDR1 LGHDT, CDR2 YNNKEL (reference sequence). With V trimmed by 3 bases and J by 5 bases, 1 base remained unmatched. Sequencing was performed with immunoSEQ multiplex PCR; in TCRdb, only in-frame clones are kept and a portion is missing. The sample contains tens of thousands of clones, just over 90% of which appear only once. This sample is drawn from a study of T cell responses to AZD1222 COVID-19 vaccine. Study context: Pooling of second doses given at about 4 or about 12 weeks was done.

Study-wide results and caveats: Donors in the cohort were predominantly white British and more often female, and clonal diversity was possibly underestimated.

The V and J genes are TRBV3-1 (or the pseudogene TRBV3-2) and TRBJ2-7; the match to TRBD2 covers 7 bases. Sequences were derived from peripheral blood, sampled on day 0 of AZD1222 vaccination. The TCR was taken from an adult in good health. The CDR3 DNA sequence: TGTGCCAGCAGCCACCTAGCGGACGAGCAGTACTTC. It yields the protein CASSHLADEQYF.